This T cell receptor (beta chain) was captured in a study of blood T cells in healthy people across ages. In germline, CDR1 is DFQATT, CDR2 SNEGSKA (reference sequence). The CDR3 extends over 13 amino acids. V gave up 3 bases and J gave up 8 bases; unmatched junction bases: 6. Regarding this clonotype: Its antigen remains unknown.

The second PCR ran roughly 7 to 12 cycles with a sample-barcoded 5' primer and J-beta primers. TCRdb analysed the 5' RACE reads with MiXCR anew, one entry per CDR3 protein. The repertoire holds fewer than 950,000 distinct CDR3 sequences, roughly 50% seen once, with about two fifths in the top ten. With each sample, at least 6 micrograms of total RNA were extracted. General study findings and limits: Compared with aged donors, long-lived donors showed fewer expanded clones, suggesting selection.

The sequencing input was blood. This sequence originates from a man aged 80 or over in good health. J is TRBJ1-4 and V is TRBV20-1; 7 bases map to TRBD1. The CDR3: CSARGDSGEKLFF. The CDR3 DNA reads as TGCAGTGCTAGGGGGGACAGCGGAGAAAAACTGTTTTTT.